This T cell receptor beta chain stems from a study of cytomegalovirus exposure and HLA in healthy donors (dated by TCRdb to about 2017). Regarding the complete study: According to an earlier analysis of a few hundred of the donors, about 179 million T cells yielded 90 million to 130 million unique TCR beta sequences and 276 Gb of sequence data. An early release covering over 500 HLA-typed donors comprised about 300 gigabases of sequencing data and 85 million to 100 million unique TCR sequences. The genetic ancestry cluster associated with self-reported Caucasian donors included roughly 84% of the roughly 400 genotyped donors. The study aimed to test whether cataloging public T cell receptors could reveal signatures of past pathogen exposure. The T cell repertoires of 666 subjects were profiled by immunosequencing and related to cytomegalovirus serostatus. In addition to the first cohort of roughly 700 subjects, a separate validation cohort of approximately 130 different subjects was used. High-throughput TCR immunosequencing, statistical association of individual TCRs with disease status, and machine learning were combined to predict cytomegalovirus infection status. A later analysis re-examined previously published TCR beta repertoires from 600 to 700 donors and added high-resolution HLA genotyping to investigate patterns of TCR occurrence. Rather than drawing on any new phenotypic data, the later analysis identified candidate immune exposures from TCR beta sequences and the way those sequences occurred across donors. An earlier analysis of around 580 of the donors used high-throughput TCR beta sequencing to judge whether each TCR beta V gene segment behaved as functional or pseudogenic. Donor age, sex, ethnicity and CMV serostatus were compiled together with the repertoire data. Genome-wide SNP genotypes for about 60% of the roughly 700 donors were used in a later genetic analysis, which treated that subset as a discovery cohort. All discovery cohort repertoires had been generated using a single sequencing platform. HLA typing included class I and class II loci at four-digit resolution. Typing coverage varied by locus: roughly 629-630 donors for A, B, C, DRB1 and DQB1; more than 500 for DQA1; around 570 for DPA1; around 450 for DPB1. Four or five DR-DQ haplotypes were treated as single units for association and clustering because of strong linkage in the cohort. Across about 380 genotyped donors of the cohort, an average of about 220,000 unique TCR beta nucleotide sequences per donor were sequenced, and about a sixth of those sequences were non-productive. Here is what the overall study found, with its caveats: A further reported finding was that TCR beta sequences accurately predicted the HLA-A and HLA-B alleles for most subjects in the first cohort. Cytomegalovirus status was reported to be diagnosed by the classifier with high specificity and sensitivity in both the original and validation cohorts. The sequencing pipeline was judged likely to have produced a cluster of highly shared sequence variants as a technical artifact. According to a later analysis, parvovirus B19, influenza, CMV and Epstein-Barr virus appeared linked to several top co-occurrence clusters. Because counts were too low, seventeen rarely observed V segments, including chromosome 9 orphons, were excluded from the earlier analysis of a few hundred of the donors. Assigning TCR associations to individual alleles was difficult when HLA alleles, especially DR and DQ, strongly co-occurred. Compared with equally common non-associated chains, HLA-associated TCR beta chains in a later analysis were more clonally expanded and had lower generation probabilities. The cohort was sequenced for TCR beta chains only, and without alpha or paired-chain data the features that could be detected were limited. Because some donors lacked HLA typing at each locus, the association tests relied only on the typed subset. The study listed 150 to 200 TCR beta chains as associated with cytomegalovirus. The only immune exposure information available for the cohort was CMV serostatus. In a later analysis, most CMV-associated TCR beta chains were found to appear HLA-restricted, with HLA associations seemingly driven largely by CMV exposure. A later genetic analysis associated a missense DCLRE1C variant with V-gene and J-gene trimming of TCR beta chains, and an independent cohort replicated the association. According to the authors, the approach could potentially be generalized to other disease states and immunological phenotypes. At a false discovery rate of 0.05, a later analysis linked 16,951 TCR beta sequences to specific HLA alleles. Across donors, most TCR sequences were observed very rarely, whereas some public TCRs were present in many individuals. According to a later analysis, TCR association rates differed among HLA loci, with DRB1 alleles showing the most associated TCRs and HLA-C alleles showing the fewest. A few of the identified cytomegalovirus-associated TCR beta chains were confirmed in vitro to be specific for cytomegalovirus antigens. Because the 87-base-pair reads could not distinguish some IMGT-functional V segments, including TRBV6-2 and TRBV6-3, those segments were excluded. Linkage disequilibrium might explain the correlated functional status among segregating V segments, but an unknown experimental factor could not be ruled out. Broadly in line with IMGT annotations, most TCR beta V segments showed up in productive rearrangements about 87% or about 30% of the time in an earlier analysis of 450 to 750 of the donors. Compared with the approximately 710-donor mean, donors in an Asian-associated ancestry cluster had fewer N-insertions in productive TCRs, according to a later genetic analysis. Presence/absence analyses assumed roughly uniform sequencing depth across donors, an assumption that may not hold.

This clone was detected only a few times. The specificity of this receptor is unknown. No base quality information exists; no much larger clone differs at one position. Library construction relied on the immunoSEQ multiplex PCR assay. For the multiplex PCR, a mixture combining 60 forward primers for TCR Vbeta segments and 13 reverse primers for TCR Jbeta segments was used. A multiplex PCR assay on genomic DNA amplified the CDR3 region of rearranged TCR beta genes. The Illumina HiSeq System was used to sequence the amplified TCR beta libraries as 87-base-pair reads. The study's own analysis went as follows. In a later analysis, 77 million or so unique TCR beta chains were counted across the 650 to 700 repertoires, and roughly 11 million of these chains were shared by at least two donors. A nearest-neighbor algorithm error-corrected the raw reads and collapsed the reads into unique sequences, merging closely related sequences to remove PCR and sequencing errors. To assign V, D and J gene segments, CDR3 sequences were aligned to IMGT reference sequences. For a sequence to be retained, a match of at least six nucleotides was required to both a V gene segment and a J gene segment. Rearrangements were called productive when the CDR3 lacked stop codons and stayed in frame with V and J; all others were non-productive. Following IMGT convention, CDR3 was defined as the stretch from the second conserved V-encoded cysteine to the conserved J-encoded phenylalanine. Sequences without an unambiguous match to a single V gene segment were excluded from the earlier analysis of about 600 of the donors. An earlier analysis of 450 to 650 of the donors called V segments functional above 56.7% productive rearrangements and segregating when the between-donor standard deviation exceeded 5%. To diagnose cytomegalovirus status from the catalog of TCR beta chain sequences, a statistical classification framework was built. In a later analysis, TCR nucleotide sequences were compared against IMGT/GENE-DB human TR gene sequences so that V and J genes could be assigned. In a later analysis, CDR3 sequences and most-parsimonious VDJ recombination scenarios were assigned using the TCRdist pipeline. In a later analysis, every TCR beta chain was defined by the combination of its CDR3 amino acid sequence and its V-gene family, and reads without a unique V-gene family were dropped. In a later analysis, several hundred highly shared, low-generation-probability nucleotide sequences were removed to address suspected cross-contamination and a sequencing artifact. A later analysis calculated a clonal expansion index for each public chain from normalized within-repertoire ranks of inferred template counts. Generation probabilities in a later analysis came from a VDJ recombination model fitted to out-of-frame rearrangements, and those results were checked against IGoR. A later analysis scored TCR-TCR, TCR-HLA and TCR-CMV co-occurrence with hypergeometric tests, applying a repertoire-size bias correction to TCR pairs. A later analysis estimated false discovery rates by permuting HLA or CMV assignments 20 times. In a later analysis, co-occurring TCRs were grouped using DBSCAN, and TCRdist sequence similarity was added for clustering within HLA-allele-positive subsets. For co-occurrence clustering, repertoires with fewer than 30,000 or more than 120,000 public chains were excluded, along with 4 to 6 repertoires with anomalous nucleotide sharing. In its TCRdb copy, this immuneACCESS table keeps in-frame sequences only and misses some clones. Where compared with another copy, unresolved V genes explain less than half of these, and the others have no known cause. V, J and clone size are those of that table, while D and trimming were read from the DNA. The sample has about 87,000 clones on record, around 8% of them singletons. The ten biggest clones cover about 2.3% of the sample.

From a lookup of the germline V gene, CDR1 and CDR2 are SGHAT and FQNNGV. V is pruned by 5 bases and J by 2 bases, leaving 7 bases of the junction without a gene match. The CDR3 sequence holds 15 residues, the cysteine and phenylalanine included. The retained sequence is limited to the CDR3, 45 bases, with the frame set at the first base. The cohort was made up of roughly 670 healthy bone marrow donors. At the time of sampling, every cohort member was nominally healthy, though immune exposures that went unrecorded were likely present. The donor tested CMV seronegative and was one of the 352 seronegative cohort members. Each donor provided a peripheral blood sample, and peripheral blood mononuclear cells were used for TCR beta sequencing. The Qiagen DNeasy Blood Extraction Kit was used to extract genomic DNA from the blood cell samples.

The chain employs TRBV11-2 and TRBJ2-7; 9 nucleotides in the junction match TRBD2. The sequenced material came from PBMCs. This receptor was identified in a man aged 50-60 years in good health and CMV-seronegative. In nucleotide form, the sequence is TGTGCCAGCAGCCCGGGACTAGCCTTCACCTACGAGCAGTACTTC. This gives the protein CASSPGLAFTYEQYF.